This T cell receptor (beta chain) derives from a study of Ad26.COV2.S vaccination and SARS-CoV-2 variants. Study-level information: Donor was one of the participants in the Ad26.COV2.S arm of the COV1001 trial. General study results and limits: Reported findings describe substantial breadth in spike-specific CD8+ and CD4+ T cell responses following vaccination.

Generated by immunoSEQ multiplex PCR, the TCRdb table keeps only in-frame clones and is missing some. The sample consists of hundreds of thousands of clones, 75% to 95% of them appearing once. V was shortened by 2 bases and J by 3 bases, with 8 bases between the two germline ends. This CDR3 has 15 amino acids. Germline values: CDR1 MNHEY, CDR2 SVGAGI. Treatment indicated: about 20 received Ad26.COV2.S at low or high dose, single or two shots; 5 received placebo; per-sample allocation not given. Samples analyzed were those drawn on day 63 after the first vaccine or placebo injection. Details on this clone: As yet, its antigen is unknown.

The TCR sequence derives from a person aged 18-60 years who received the Ad26.COV2.S COVID-19 vaccine or a placebo. J is TRBJ2-6 and V is TRBV6-5; possibly TRBD2 for D (6 bases). This sample comprised peripheral blood, obtained in a trial of Ad26.COV2.S vaccine versus placebo. DNA for the CDR3: TGTGCCAGCAGTTACGGGGGAGGTGGGGCCAACGTCCTGACTTTC. This codes for CASSYGGGGANVLTF.